This T cell receptor beta chain was found in a study of spatial heterogeneity in lung cancer (dated by TCRdb to between 2018 and 2020). Regarding the complete study: More beta-chain than alpha-chain transcripts were consistently detected, likely reflecting higher beta-chain transcript abundance. In the raw uncorrected reads, each unique combination of TCR and UMI appeared more than ten times on average. TCR alpha and beta repertoires were quantitatively compared across multiple tumor regions, matched nontumor lung and blood in non-small cell lung cancer. The study linked features of the TCR repertoire to counts of nonsynonymous mutations, which were determined by whole-exome sequencing of tumor tissue. Both alpha and beta chains were TCR-sequenced in samples taken at surgery, namely 220 tumor regions, fewer than 85 matched nontumor lung samples and 56 PBMC samples. Study-wide conclusions, independent of this receptor: Ubiquitous expanded tumor TCRs were detected in blood more often at tumor resection than at routine follow-up. Confirming at a functional level the hypothesis that regional TCRs recognize regional mutations was considered to require additional single-cell paired TCR alpha and beta sequencing.

Libraries were made using 5' RACE. Sequenced on a NextSeq 500. To allow correction of PCR and sequencing errors, the TCR library protocol tagged every TCR cDNA molecule with a unique molecular identifier. Turning to the authors' computational methods: TCR identification, UMI-based error correction and CDR3 extraction were all carried out with Decombinator tools. Expanded TCRs were defined as those above a frequency of 2 per 1,000, corresponding to the top 1% of the tumor frequency distribution. Renyi diversity was computed with the R vegan package after each repertoire had been subsampled 100 times to 5,000 TCRs. To build CDR3 similarity networks, amino acid triplet string-kernel similarity was used, and CDR3s were connected when their pairwise similarity was above 0.82. TCRdb reprocessing: public reads trimmed at Q25 with fastp, clones called with MiXCR, in-frame beta chains kept. Records with the same CDR3 protein are collapsed into one entry carrying the most frequent genes and DNA. The V and J calls shown here were made by TCRdb, not taken from the authors' results. The sample profile shows several thousand distinct CDR3 sequences; roughly a sixth of them were found once. The top ten hold 55% to 75% of the sample.

This clonotype was recorded at least ten times. Its binding antigen is unknown. Nothing much larger sits one base from this clone, and base qualities are not available. The time point tag for this specimen amounts to: sample taken at primary tumor resection. Whole RNA extracted from tumor and nontumor lung tissue, or from cryopreserved PBMC samples, was used for TCR sequencing without cell sorting. Samples were obtained from approximately 77 patients with early-stage, untreated non-small cell lung cancer from the lung TRACERx cohort. Only patients with enough RNA available from two or more tumor regions were chosen for TCR sequencing. The germline V gene (reference sequence) provides CDR1 SEHNR and CDR2 FQNEAQ. The CDR3, cysteine through phenylalanine, is 16 amino acids long. Just CDR3 DNA is preserved here, 48 bases in frame from base 1. Trimming leaves V shorter by 6 bases and J shorter by 8 bases, with the junction holding 15 bases beyond the gene matches.

The receptor's source is a male donor with early-stage non-small cell lung cancer. The source was PBMCs, collected at surgery. The chain was built from TRBV7-9 and TRBJ2-1; TRBD2 agrees with 8 junctional bases. The CDR3 region reads CASSRPGGAAKDEQFF. The nucleotide sequence reads TGTGCCAGCAGTCGCCCCGGGGGGGCCGCTAAGGATGAGCAGTTCTTC.